These 17 T cell receptor beta chains share one sample of origin, sequenced in a study of OX40 agonist ivuxolimab in advanced cancers. Clones were sequenced by immunoSEQ multiplex PCR, and TCRdb holds only the in-frame ones, with some missing. The sample includes fewer than 90,000 clones, around 83% seen only once; the top ten take about 8.6%. Sequencing used CD4+ or CD8+ T cells sorted from blood, obtained in a trial of the OX40 agonist ivuxolimab. The receptors were sampled from an adult with an advanced solid tumor such as melanoma, head and neck, liver or kidney cancer.

The chain employs TRBV18 and TRBJ2-3; D is undetermined. Germline V gives CDR1 KGHSH, CDR2 LQKENI. The CDR3 length is 12 residues. V lost 6 bases and J 0 bases, leaving 4 bases between the germline ends. The CDR3 loop reads CASSFSTDTQYF. As DNA, the CDR3 is TGTGCCAGCTCCTTCAGCACAGATACGCAGTATTTT.

V is TRBV5-4 and J is TRBJ2-5; D possibly matches TRBD1 or TRBD2 (5 bases each). The germline gives CDR1 SGHNT, CDR2 YYREEE (reference sequence). This CDR3 spans 16 amino acids. The V end was cut by 0 bases, the J end by 1 base, with 13 bases between. The CDR3 DNA reads TGTGCCAGCAGCTTGGCCCCCGGGACGGTCCAAGAGACCCAGTACTTC. Its protein is CASSLAPGTVQETQYF.

V and J are TRBV5-6 and TRBJ1-1, with a weak D call TRBD1 (5 bases). Trimming left V 0 bases short and J 6 bases short, with 9 bases between. CDR1 is SGHDT and CDR2 is YYEEEE in the germline V gene. CDR3 length equals 13 residues. The CDR3: CASSLAGGAEAFF. DNA of the CDR3: TGTGCCAGCAGCTTGGCCGGGGGGGCTGAAGCTTTCTTT.

The chain links TRBV10-1 to TRBJ1-1; D unclear. There are 13 residues in the CDR3. Germline CDR1 and CDR2: WNHNN and SYGVQD (reference sequence). The V gene lost 6 bases and the J gene lost 7 bases, with 15 bases spanning the gap. CDR3 region: CASSHRLQDEAFF. The CDR3 nucleotides are TGCGCCAGCAGCCATCGACTCCAGGATGAAGCTTTCTTT.

The rearrangement uses TRBV19 and TRBJ1-1, with D perhaps matching TRBD1 (5 bases). Germline CDR1 and CDR2: LNHDA and SQIVND (reference sequence). V was pared by 4 bases and J by 5 bases, with 17 bases between. This CDR3 spans 15 amino acids. Written as DNA, the CDR3 is TGTGCCAGTAGTACCCTTCCGGGGGGGTCGACTGAAGCTTTCTTT. As protein: CASSTLPGGSTEAFF. Full variable domain (rest looked up from reference TRBV19 and TRBJ1-1): DGGITQSPKYLFRKEGQNVTLSCEQNLNHDAMYWYRQDPGQGLRLIYYSQIVNDFQKGDIAEGYSVSREKKESFPLTVTSAQKNPTAFYLCASSTLPGGSTEAFFGQGTRLTVV.

This chain joins TRBV5-1 and TRBJ2-1, with a tentative D call TRBD1 (6 bases). With 0 bases removed from V and 6 bases from J, the gap between germline ends came to 16 bases. Germline V gene data show CDR1 as SGHRS and CDR2 as YFSETQ. This CDR3 comprises 16 residues. The CDR3 nucleotides are TGCGCCAGCAGCTTGGCCGGTAGAGGGACACTCAATGAGCAGTTCTTC. Its translation is CASSLAGRGTLNEQFF.

The chain has TRBV11-2 and TRBJ2-2; D not resolved. The V end lost 1 base, the J end lost 7 bases, and 13 bases lay between the germline ends. This CDR3 region has 15 residues. Germline V gene data show CDR1 as SGHAT and CDR2 as FQNNGV. The CDR3, as DNA: TGTGCCAGCAGCTTAGGAAGCTTGGGTGTCGGGGAGCTGTTTTTT. This translates into CASSLGSLGVGELFF. Drawing the rest from reference TRBV11-2 and TRBJ2-2, the complete variable domain is EAGVAQSPRYKIIEKRQSVAFWCNPISGHATLYWYQQILGQGPKLLIQFQNNGVVDDSQLPKDRFSAERLKGVDSTLKIQPAKLEDSAVYLCASSLGSLGVGELFFGEGSRLTVL.

The chain employs TRBV10-3 and TRBJ2-3, with D perhaps matching TRBD1 or TRBD2 (5 bases each). Looked up from germline, CDR1 is ENHRY and CDR2 is SYGVKD. The CDR3 totals 13 residues. The germline V and J ends were trimmed by 0 bases and 5 bases, with 6 bases remaining between them. The CDR3 DNA sequence: TGTGCCATCAGTGAGTCGAGGGGAGATACGCAGTATTTT. This gives the protein CAISESRGDTQYF.

V is TRBV28 and J is TRBJ1-1; D is unresolved. Per germline, CDR1 MDHEN and CDR2 SYDVKM. This CDR3 has 13 residues. V dropped 7 bases and J dropped 1 base, with 10 bases sitting between them. CDR3 amino acids: CASIPSSNTEAFF. The CDR3 DNA follows: TGTGCCAGCATCCCCTCGTCGAACACTGAAGCTTTCTTT.

The chain has TRBV18 and TRBJ2-7; D remains unclear. Germline V CDR1 and CDR2: KGHSH, LQKENI. Trimming removed 3 bases from V and 0 bases from J, with 12 bases in between. The CDR3 is 15 residues long. The CDR3 nucleotides read TGTGCCAGCTCACCCCCACTCCCTCACTCCTACGAGCAGTACTTC. Translating gives CASSPPLPHSYEQYF.

The chain is built from TRBV7-3 and TRBJ2-6; D unresolved. Between the trimmed V and J ends, which lost 2 bases and 2 bases, there was a span of 10 bases. CDR1 and CDR2 (germline): SGHTA, FQGTGA. The CDR3 runs 16 residues. The CDR3: CASSLDGSAGANVLTF. CDR3 sequence (DNA): TGTGCCAGCAGCTTAGATGGGTCGGCTGGGGCCAACGTCCTGACTTTC.

V usage is TRBV9 and J usage is TRBJ2-1; 10 bases map to TRBD2. Losses at the gene ends were 4 bases for V and 4 bases for J; bases not matched to a gene: 8. The germline V gene has CDR1 SGDLS and CDR2 YYNGEE. The CDR3 extends over 16 amino acids. The DNA of the CDR3 is TGTGCCAGCAGCACCAGACTAGCGGGCCCTTACAATGAGCAGTTCTTC. Protein product: CASSTRLAGPYNEQFF.

This rearrangement joins TRBV11-2 to TRBJ2-5; D tentatively fits TRBD1 or TRBD2 (7 bases each). In germline, CDR1 is SGHAT, CDR2 FQNNGV. Trimming took 5 bases from V and 4 from J, leaving 23 bases between them. This CDR3 comprises 17 residues. CDR3 sequence reads: CASSPRVGGGNRETQYF. The CDR3 nucleotides read TGTGCCAGCAGCCCCCGGGTGGGAGGGGGCAATAGAGAGACCCAGTACTTC.

The rearrangement links TRBV28 to TRBJ1-1; TRBD1 matches 8 bases. Germline CDR1 is MDHEN and CDR2 is SYDVKM. J was trimmed by 6 bases and V by 7 bases; bases with no gene match: 7. CDR3 length: 13 amino acids. CDR3 sequence: CASTSTGVAEAFF. The CDR3 coding sequence is TGTGCCAGCACATCGACAGGGGTCGCTGAAGCTTTCTTT.

Notes on this clone: Relative to the germline gene, one junction end is altered; a read error may explain this. This chain joins TRBV4-1 and TRBJ2-7, with D perhaps TRBD1 (6 bases). The CDR3 extends over 15 amino acids. Germline V gene lookup returns CDR1 MGHRA and CDR2 YSYEKL. The CDR3 spells CASSAADIRDTCCDF. The CDR3 DNA is TGCGCCAGCAGCGCTGCCGACATCCGGGACACCTGTTGCGACTTC.

The chain has TRBV11-2 and TRBJ1-3; no firm D call. Germline loops: CDR1 SGHAT, CDR2 FQNNGV. V lost 3 bases and J 0 bases, leaving 12 bases between the germline ends. This CDR3 contains 16 residues. As DNA, the CDR3 is TGTGCCAGCAGCTTTCGCGGACGGTCCTCTGGAAACACCATATATTTT. It specifies CASSFRGRSSGNTIYF.

The CDR3 loop is CASRRRQTMFEAFF. The CDR3 bases are TGTGCCAGCAGACGCCGACAGACGATGTTTGAAGCTTTCTTT. V usage is TRBV6-5 and J usage is TRBJ1-1; tentative D call: TRBD1 (5 bases). Trimming took 6 bases from V and 7 from J, leaving 18 bases between them. Germline lookup yields CDR1 MNHEY and CDR2 SVGAGI. CDR3 size: 14 residues.